What follows are 25 T cell receptor beta chains derived from one specimen sequenced in a study of blood T cell repertoires in COVID-19. Measured with immunoSEQ multiplex PCR; TCRdb has only the in-frame clones, and not every one. The sample carries about 370,000 clones, about 89% recorded once. Input material: peripheral blood. Receptors originate from a woman under 40 with COVID-19, enrolled during active disease.

Here the CDR3 reads CASSINTGTGLAFF. CDR3 in DNA: TGTGCCAGCAGCATAAATACCGGGACAGGGTTAGCTTTCTTT. The rearrangement links TRBV5-5 to TRBJ1-1; 9 bases are shared with TRBD1. V was clipped by 4 bases and J by 10 bases; unmatched bases: 11. The CDR3 consists of 14 residues. Germline values: CDR1 SGHKS, CDR2 YYEKEE (reference sequence).

CDR3 sequence (DNA): TGCGCCAGCAGCCAAGATGGGACTAGCGGGGGGGCCGTATGGTACGAGCAGTACTTC. Its protein is CASSQDGTSGGAVWYEQYF. The V call is TRBV4-1, the J call TRBJ2-7, with TRBD2 matching over 16 bases. Trimming cost V 0 bases and J 4 bases; bases outside gene matches: 9. This CDR3 spans 19 amino acids. CDR1 and CDR2 from the germline V gene are MGHRA and YSYEKL.

This rearrangement joins TRBV11-3 to TRBJ2-1; TRBD2 aligns across 9 bases. J was trimmed by 2 bases and V by 5 bases; bases with no gene match: 4. The CDR3 runs 15 residues. Germline V gives CDR1 SGHNT, CDR2 YENEEA. The CDR3 region has the DNA TGTGCCAGCAGCCGGAGCGGGGGGCCCTACAATGAGCAGTTCTTC. It encodes CASSRSGGPYNEQFF.

This clone turned up a few times. V gene TRBV6-5 combines with J gene TRBJ1-5; D gene unclear. Germline V lookup: CDR1 MNHEY, CDR2 SVGAGI. Trimming pared 10 bases from V and 8 bases from J, leaving 9 bases between. This CDR3 spans 10 amino acids. CDR3 nucleotides: TGTGCCACCTCGTCAGAGCCCCAGCATTTT. Translation: CATSSEPQHF.

In its sample, this clone was seen once. The chain couples TRBV7-9 to TRBJ2-3; TRBD1 aligns across 9 bases. The CDR3 is made up of 16 amino acids. J lost 3 bases, V lost 3 bases, and 7 bases had no gene match. Germline V gene lookup returns CDR1 SEHNR and CDR2 FQNEAQ (reference sequence). The CDR3 nucleotides are TGTGCCAGCAGCTTTGGGGGGGGACAGGGAACAGATACGCAGTATTTT. Translating gives CASSFGGGQGTDTQYF. Full variable domain (missing parts from reference TRBV7-9 and TRBJ2-3): DTGVSQNPRHKITKRGQNVTFRCDPISEHNRLYWYRQTLGQGPEFLTYFQNEAQLEKSRLLSDRFSAERPKGSFSTLEIQRTEQGDSAMYLCASSFGGGQGTDTQYFGPGTRLTVL.

The V and J genes are TRBV2 and TRBJ1-1; D ambiguous. This CDR3 comprises 15 residues. Germline V gives CDR1 SNHLY, CDR2 FYNNEI. V dropped 4 bases and J dropped 0 bases, with 12 bases sitting between them. The CDR3 is CASSVGAVLNTEAFF. The DNA for the CDR3 is TGTGCCAGCAGTGTAGGAGCGGTGCTGAACACTGAAGCTTTCTTT. The variable domain in full, completed from reference TRBV2 and TRBJ1-1, reads EPEVTQTPSHQVTQMGQEVILRCVPISNHLYFYWYRQILGQKVEFLVSFYNNEISEKSEIFDDQFSVERPDGSNFTLKIRSTKLEDSAMYFCASSVGAVLNTEAFFGQGTRLTVV.

The gene calls are TRBV4-3 and TRBJ2-2, with D possibly matching TRBD2 (7 bases). Trimming shortened V by 0 bases and J by 4 bases, and 21 bases separated the two germline ends. Germline CDR1 is LGHNA and CDR2 is YSLEER. The CDR3 covers 19 residues. This CDR3 reads CASSQDRRGNAGATGELFF. The CDR3 DNA sequence: TGCGCCAGCAGCCAAGATCGTAGAGGGAACGCGGGGGCCACCGGGGAGCTGTTTTTT.

The CDR3 protein is CASSLGLAGGRGTGELFF. CDR3 sequence (DNA): TGTGCCAGCAGCCTTGGACTAGCGGGGGGCCGGGGGACCGGGGAGCTGTTTTTT. The chain is built from TRBV7-2 and TRBJ2-2; TRBD2 aligns across 14 bases. The V gene's germline CDR1 is SGHTA and CDR2 FQGNSA. V trimming: 5 bases; J trimming: 5 bases; junction bases outside the gene matches: 10. The CDR3 loop spans 18 amino acids.

This chain connects TRBV10-3 to TRBJ1-1; 7 bases map to TRBD1. In germline, CDR1 is ENHRY, CDR2 SYGVKD. Germline trimming cut 11 bases from V and 1 base from J; bases unmatched to any gene: 10. This CDR3 has 14 amino acids. The CDR3 DNA reads as TGTGCCGCCACTCGGACAGGCCAGAACACTGAAGCTTTCTTT. This encodes CAATRTGQNTEAFF.

The chain employs TRBV5-1 and TRBJ2-2; tentative D call: TRBD1 (5 bases). The CDR3 has 14 amino acids. Germline CDR1 SGHRS, CDR2 YFSETQ. V was shortened by 4 bases and J by 4 bases, with 11 bases between the two germline ends. CDR3 sequence (DNA): TGCGCCAGCAGCCCAGCAGGGTCCACCGGGGAGCTGTTTTTT. Protein product: CASSPAGSTGELFF.

The chain links TRBV12-3 or TRBV12-4 to TRBJ1-2, with D unresolved. Trimming shortened V by 8 bases and J by 4 bases, and 14 bases separated the two germline ends. The CDR3 consists of 13 residues. CDR3 protein: CASDSSFSYGYTF. The CDR3, as DNA: TGTGCCAGCGATTCGTCGTTTAGCTATGGCTACACCTTC.

The rearrangement joins TRBV27 to TRBJ2-2; the match to TRBD2 covers 13 bases. CDR1 is MNHEY, CDR2 SMNVEV, per germline (reference sequence). With V trimmed by 9 bases and J by 6 bases, 10 bases remained unmatched. The CDR3 has 16 residues. The CDR3, as DNA: TGTGCCAGTTTCCGACAACTAGCGGGGGGGCCCGGGGAGCTGTTTTTT. It encodes CASFRQLAGGPGELFF.

This clone appeared a few times. The CDR3 region has the DNA TGTGCCAGTAGTAGGACTAGTTCGATTTACAATGAGCAGTTCTTC. Its protein product is CASSRTSSIYNEQFF. This chain joins TRBV19 and TRBJ2-1; 7 bases are a match to TRBD2. The CDR3 extends over 15 amino acids. Germline V gives CDR1 LNHDA, CDR2 SQIVND (reference sequence). Trimming at V came to 4 bases and at J to 4 bases, leaving 7 bases not matched to a gene.

The V and J genes are TRBV7-2 and TRBJ1-4; D uncertain. Germline V gives CDR1 SGHTA, CDR2 FQGNSA. This CDR3 has 16 residues. Trimming stripped 1 base from V and 8 bases from J, with 17 bases between. The CDR3 is CASSLESRQVWEKLFF. DNA for the CDR3: TGTGCCAGCAGCTTAGAGAGTCGCCAGGTATGGGAAAAACTGTTTTTT.

CDR3 nucleotide sequence: TGTGCCAGCAGCACCCAGACCTTAGCGGGAATGGATACGCAGTATTTT. Translated, it gives CASSTQTLAGMDTQYF. This chain links TRBV7-2 with TRBJ2-3; 8 bases map to TRBD2. V lost 5 bases to trimming and J lost 6 bases; unmatched junction nucleotides: 13. This CDR3 comprises 16 residues. Germline CDR1 SGHTA, CDR2 FQGNSA. Drawing the rest from reference TRBV7-2 and TRBJ2-3, the complete variable domain is GAGVSQSPSNKVTEKGKDVELRCDPISGHTALYWYRQSLGQGLEFLIYFQGNSAPDKSGLPSDRFSAERTGGSVSTLTIQRTQQEDSAVYLCASSTQTLAGMDTQYFGPGTRLTVL.

The rearrangement joins TRBV19 to TRBJ2-1; 9 nucleotides line up with TRBD2. J was trimmed by 8 bases and V by 5 bases; bases with no gene match: 13. From germline, CDR1 is LNHDA and CDR2 SQIVND (reference sequence). CDR3 length: 16 residues. The CDR3 loop reads CASSSPAGGFGDEQFF. The CDR3 bases are TGTGCCAGTAGTTCCCCAGCGGGGGGTTTTGGGGATGAGCAGTTCTTC.

This rearrangement joins TRBV2 to TRBJ2-5, with D unresolved. CDR1 is SNHLY, CDR2 FYNNEI, per germline. V was shortened by 3 bases and J by 2 bases, with 10 bases between the two germline ends. The CDR3 has 14 residues. The DNA of the CDR3 is TGTGCCAGCAGTGATTATGAGTTTCAAGAGACCCAGTACTTC. Its protein product is CASSDYEFQETQYF.

This sequence joins TRBV20-1 and TRBJ2-1; D is undetermined. Trimming stripped 6 bases from V and 4 bases from J, with 16 bases between. Looked up from germline, CDR1 is DFQATT and CDR2 is SNEGSKA (reference sequence). The CDR3 runs 14 residues. The CDR3 DNA reads TGCAGTGCCAGTCCATCTCGGGTTTACAATGAGCAGTTCTTC. This translates into CSASPSRVYNEQFF.

This sequence joins TRBV28 and TRBJ1-2; 8 nucleotides align to TRBD1. Trimming at V came to 7 bases and at J to 1 base, leaving 11 bases not matched to a gene. Germline CDR1 is MDHEN and CDR2 is SYDVKM. This CDR3 comprises 16 residues. The CDR3 protein is CASTSSLGQVNYGYTF. CDR3 sequence (DNA): TGTGCCAGCACTTCTTCGCTGGGACAGGTTAACTATGGCTACACCTTC.

The V and J genes are TRBV6-2 or TRBV6-3 and TRBJ2-5; 7 bases are shared with TRBD2. V gave up 5 bases and J gave up 7 bases; unmatched junction bases: 13. The length of the CDR3 is 15 residues. Germline V gene lookup returns CDR1 MNHEY and CDR2 SVGEGT. The CDR3 DNA sequence: TGTGCCAGCAGTCCCCGCGGGGGAGGGGCCAGGACCCAGTACTTC. It encodes CASSPRGGGARTQYF.

The chain is built from TRBV29-1 and TRBJ2-3; tentatively, D is TRBD2 (5 bases). CDR3 size: 13 residues. Trimming left V 0 bases short and J 6 bases short, with 10 bases between. The germline V gene has CDR1 SQVTM and CDR2 ANQGSEA. CDR3 sequence reads: CSVEDNGEDTQYF. CDR3 coding DNA: TGCAGCGTTGAAGATAATGGGGAGGATACGCAGTATTTT.

This sequence joins TRBV7-9 and TRBJ2-7, with TRBD1 matching over 9 bases. The CDR3 is 15 amino acids. V was clipped by 5 bases and J by 4 bases; unmatched bases: 9. CDR1 and CDR2 (germline): SEHNR, FQNEAQ (reference sequence). CDR3 nucleotides: TGTGCCAGCAGCCCATGGGGACAGGGTGTGTACGAGCAGTACTTC. Its translation: CASSPWGQGVYEQYF.

A few counts support this clone. The chain recombines TRBV19 with TRBJ1-5; D not certain. The CDR3 has 15 amino acids. Trimming pared 6 bases from V and 0 bases from J, leaving 12 bases between. Germline V CDR1 and CDR2: LNHDA, SQIVND (reference sequence). The CDR3 region has the DNA TGTGCCAGTAGGTCCCAACTACTTAGCAATCAGCCCCAGCATTTT. Amino acids: CASRSQLLSNQPQHF.

The chain joins TRBV3-1 (or the pseudogene TRBV3-2) to TRBJ2-2, with D uncertain. The CDR3 totals 15 residues. V gave up 3 bases and J gave up 4 bases, with 12 bases separating them. The germline V gene encodes CDR1 LGHDT and CDR2 YNNKEL (reference sequence). The CDR3 nucleotides are TGTGCCAGCAGCCACAGGTTTTCAGGCACCGGGGAGCTGTTTTTT. It encodes CASSHRFSGTGELFF.

The gene calls are TRBV18 and TRBJ2-3; D is undetermined. The germline CDR1 and CDR2 sequences are KGHSH and LQKENI. Trimming left V 0 bases short and J 6 bases short, with 7 bases between. The CDR3 has 13 amino acids. This CDR3 is CASSPPSGDTQYF. In DNA form, the CDR3 reads TGTGCCAGCTCACCACCGAGTGGTGATACGCAGTATTTT. The full variable domain, rest sourced from reference TRBV18 and TRBJ2-3, is NAGVMQNPRHLVRRRGQEARLRCSPMKGHSHVYWYRQLPEEGLKFMVYLQKENIIDESGMPKERFSAEFPKEGPSILRIQQVVRGDSAAYFCASSPPSGDTQYFGPGTRLTVL.